This T cell receptor (beta chain) was sequenced in a study of blood T cell repertoires in COVID-19. Sequencing used immunoSEQ multiplex PCR; TCRdb keeps in-frame clones, though not all of them. Of 350,000 to 550,000 clones in the sample, 70% to 90% were seen once. This clone showed up just a few times. Trimming stripped 0 bases from V and 4 bases from J, with 18 bases between. In germline, CDR1 is MNHEY, CDR2 SMNVEV (reference sequence). This CDR3 has 17 amino acids. This sequence joins TRBV27 and TRBJ1-2; D gene uncertain. Sequenced input: PBMCs or T cells enriched from blood (not recorded which). The receptor's source is a woman between 18 and 29 years old with acute COVID-19. In DNA form, the CDR3 reads TGTGCCAGCAGTTTATCGATAACGAGGGCGGACGGCTATGGCTACACCTTC. This sequence encodes CASSLSITRADGYGYTF.